This TCR beta chain appears in the sequencing data of a study of blood T cell repertoires in COVID-19 (dated by TCRdb to the early 2020s). Study-wide context: The collaborator samples originated in the United States, Italy and Spain and spanned the acute and convalescent phases of COVID-19. The material from the prospective study consisted of cDNA or gDNA derived from T cells, B-cell-depleted T cells, or PBMCs. The dataset comprised deeply sampled blood TCRbeta repertoires from subjects exposed to, actively infected with, or recovered from COVID-19. A freely available public database, intended as a resource for researchers studying the immune response to SARS-CoV-2, is where the repertoires were released. The samples were drawn from the first 160 participants of the ongoing ImmuneRACE study and from 1,254 subjects provided by 6 global collaborators. Sample metadata almost always included a de-identified subject ID, COVID-19 status, age in years and sex. Where HLA class I and class II types were available, the types were taken from metadata supplied by the sample provider, not from assay-based typing.

The collaborating institutions used their own protocols to collect whole blood in K2EDTA tubes. Collaborator samples were shipped for TCRbeta analysis as frozen whole blood, isolated PBMCs, or DNA extracted from either sample type. This clone was recorded once. Which antigen it targets is not known. Base quality data are lacking; no much larger clone is found one base away. The germline V gene provides CDR1 MDHEN and CDR2 SYDVKM. Including cysteine and phenylalanine, the CDR3 has 13 amino acids. The DNA shown is the 39-base CDR3, in frame from base 1. Cut back by 6 bases and 3 bases, the V and J ends lie 11 bases apart. The research as a whole found: Clinical and demographic metadata were provided uncurated, with the amount varying by source and participant.

TCRbeta CDR3 regions were amplified from genomic DNA by means of the immunoSEQ Assay, a bias-controlled multiplex PCR. Per the authors' processing: The number of nucleated cells in each sample was estimated from the amplification of reference gene primers within the assay. Sequence reads were collapsed and filtered to measure the absolute abundance of every unique TCRbeta CDR3 rearrangement. For each sample, productive Simpson clonality was calculated as the square root of Simpson's diversity index over productive rearrangements. Imported from immuneACCESS, the table was reduced by TCRdb to in-frame sequences with V and J called. These copies leave out some clones; in studies compared against another copy, an unresolved V gene accounts for under half, and the cause of the remainder is not known. V and J calls and clone size are those listed in that table; D and trimming were worked out from the DNA. A total of 200,000 or so clones appear in this sample, around 90% of them only once. The ten largest account for less than 2% of the sample.

The sequencing sample was made of peripheral blood. The chain links TRBV28 with TRBJ1-2; no D segment can be confidently identified. This clonotype originated in a man between 65 and 85 years old with acute or convalescent COVID-19. The DNA sequence reads TGTGCCAGCAGCGTGGAGGGCTACTATGGCTACACCTTC. Its product reads: CASSVEGYYGYTF.